These 23 T cell receptor beta chains were all obtained from the same sample, sequenced in a study of identical twins. TCRdb ran MiXCR on the 5' RACE reads and lists one entry per CDR3 protein. The sample holds 500,000 to 600,000 distinct CDR3 sequences, roughly a fifth seen once. These data also formed part of another study, on T cells expressing NK-cell markers.

Sequenced: CD4+ T cells sorted from blood. These receptor sequences come from a woman under 30 in good health.

The V and J genes are TRBV20-1 and TRBJ2-3, with 10 bases identical to TRBD2. CDR3 length: 15 amino acids. V lost 3 bases to trimming and J lost 1 base; unmatched junction nucleotides: 4. Looked up from germline, CDR1 is DFQATT and CDR2 is SNEGSKA (reference sequence). CDR3 DNA sequence: TGCAGTGCTAGCCAGCGGGAGGGACGCACAGATACGCAGTATTTT. Encoded protein: CSASQREGRTDTQYF.

The rearrangement joins TRBV12-3 or TRBV12-4 to TRBJ2-7, with 11 positions matching TRBD2. The length of the CDR3 is 14 residues. Losses at the gene ends were 6 bases for V and 4 bases for J; bases not matched to a gene: 5. In DNA, the CDR3 is TGTGCCAGCAGCCTTAGCGGGAGGGGTTACGAGCAGTACTTC. This sequence encodes CASSLSGRGYEQYF.

This clonotype showed up just a few times. The rearrangement links TRBV12-3 or TRBV12-4 to TRBJ2-3, with 12 positions matching TRBD2. The junction had 9 bases not matched to a gene; V was cut back by 3 bases and J by 5 bases. This CDR3 spans 17 amino acids. The CDR3 nucleotides read TGTGCCAGCAGTTTCGGTCCTAGCGGGAGGGCCGGAGATACGCAGTATTTT. Amino acids: CASSFGPSGRAGDTQYF.

The V call is TRBV20-1, the J call TRBJ2-2; D possibly corresponds to TRBD1 (6 bases). Germline values: CDR1 DFQATT, CDR2 SNEGSKA (reference sequence). CDR3 length equals 14 residues. V lost 5 bases and J 1 base, leaving 11 bases between the germline ends. CDR3 nucleotides: TGCAGTGCTCCGGACAGCCTGAACACCGGGGAGCTGTTTTTT. Its translation is CSAPDSLNTGELFF.

This clonotype was detected a few times. The J gene is TRBJ2-7, the V gene TRBV5-1; D may correspond to TRBD1 or TRBD2 (6 bases each). CDR1 and CDR2 from the germline V gene are SGHRS and YFSETQ. The CDR3 runs 14 residues. Trimming removed 1 base from V and 6 bases from J, with 14 bases in between. The CDR3 sequence: CASSLFGGLVEQYF. CDR3 nucleotide sequence: TGCGCCAGCAGCTTGTTCGGGGGCCTGGTCGAGCAGTACTTC.

The V call is TRBV25-1, the J call TRBJ1-1, with TRBD1 as a possible D gene (5 bases). The germline V and J ends were trimmed by 1 base and 5 bases, with 14 bases remaining between them. CDR1 is MGHDK and CDR2 is SYGVNS in the germline V gene. The CDR3 covers 15 residues. Here the CDR3 DNA reads TGTGCCAGCAGTGAATCTGGACGGGGGAGAACTGAAGCTTTCTTT. The encoded protein is CASSESGRGRTEAFF.

The V gene is TRBV20-1, the J gene TRBJ2-5; D remains ambiguous. The CDR3 runs 13 residues. Germline V gene sequence: CDR1 DFQATT, CDR2 SNEGSKA (reference sequence). Trimming removed 4 bases at V and 5 bases at J, with 14 bases between. CDR3 loop: CSATRLGLETQYF. The CDR3 bases are TGCAGTGCTACACGTTTGGGTTTGGAGACCCAGTACTTC.

Here the CDR3 reads CASSVGLVQFF. The CDR3 DNA reads as TGTGCCAGCAGCGTGGGTTTGGTGCAGTTCTTC. The chain joins TRBV7-9 to TRBJ2-1; no firm D call. This CDR3 spans 11 amino acids. Trimming removed 5 bases at V and 12 bases at J, with 11 bases between. Per germline, CDR1 SEHNR and CDR2 FQNEAQ (reference sequence).

The rearrangement uses TRBV12-3 or TRBV12-4 and TRBJ1-6; D remains unclear. V lost 3 bases to trimming and J lost 8 bases, with 8 bases between them. The CDR3 extends over 13 amino acids. DNA of the CDR3: TGTGCCAGCAGTTTGGATACTTATTCACCCCTCCACTTT. It translates to CASSLDTYSPLHF.

This clonotype was observed once. The V and J genes are TRBV20-1 and TRBJ2-1, with D maybe TRBD2 (6 bases). CDR3 length: 15 residues. Germline V gene data show CDR1 as DFQATT and CDR2 as SNEGSKA (reference sequence). The V gene lost 5 bases and the J gene lost 0 bases, with 14 bases spanning the gap. The DNA of the CDR3 is TGCAGTGCTGGGGACTTCCGGAGCTCCTACAATGAGCAGTTCTTC. Protein product: CSAGDFRSSYNEQFF.

The chain employs TRBV13 and TRBJ1-1; no definite D call. V lost 3 bases and J 4 bases, leaving 9 bases between the germline ends. Germline-derived CDR1 and CDR2 are PRHDT and FYEKMQ (reference sequence). The CDR3 sequence is 13 residues long. The chain's CDR3 is CASSFRFRTEAFF. In DNA form, the CDR3 reads TGTGCCAGCAGCTTCCGGTTTCGCACTGAAGCTTTCTTT.

Ten or more counts support this clonotype. The chain couples TRBV6-6 to TRBJ1-2; D is uncertain. Trimming took off 8 bases at V and 3 bases at J, with 4 bases between the two ends. The CDR3 has 10 residues. Germline-derived CDR1 and CDR2 are MNHNY and SVGAGI (reference sequence). The CDR3 here is CASRDYGYTF. In DNA form, the CDR3 reads TGTGCCAGCCGGGACTATGGCTACACCTTC.

This clonotype has a handful of counts. V usage is TRBV12-3 or TRBV12-4 and J usage is TRBJ2-1, with D maybe TRBD1 (6 bases). Trimming shortened V by 7 bases and J by 6 bases, and 19 bases separated the two germline ends. The CDR3 covers 15 residues. The DNA of the CDR3 is TGTGCCAGCATTCCGCGCTATTTCAGGGGCAATGAGCAGTTCTTC. Translation gives CASIPRYFRGNEQFF.

The rearrangement links TRBV6-1 to TRBJ2-7; 9 bases are shared with TRBD1. V gave up 6 bases and J gave up 3 bases; unmatched junction bases: 6. This CDR3 comprises 14 residues. The V gene's germline CDR1 is MNHNS and CDR2 SASEGT. CDR3 DNA sequence: TGTGCCAGCAGCCCCTGGGACAGGGACTACGAGCAGTACTTC. It encodes CASSPWDRDYEQYF.

The chain has TRBV12-3 or TRBV12-4 and TRBJ1-2; the match to TRBD1 covers 11 bases. V dropped 3 bases and J dropped 6; count of bases not matched to a gene: 3. The CDR3 contains 14 residues. CDR3 nucleotide sequence: TGTGCCAGCAGTTTCGGGACAGGGGGAGATGGCTACACCTTC. This sequence encodes CASSFGTGGDGYTF.

This chain joins TRBV3-1 and TRBJ2-1; unclear D gene. The CDR3 spans 13 residues. V lost 4 bases and J 6 bases, leaving 10 bases between the germline ends. The germline V gene encodes CDR1 LGHDT and CDR2 YNNKEL (reference sequence). The CDR3 here is CASSRGIINEQFF. The DNA for the CDR3 is TGTGCCAGCAGCCGTGGGATAATCAATGAGCAGTTCTTC.

The chain combines TRBV6-5 with TRBJ2-2; D unresolved. CDR3 length: 14 amino acids. Trimming removed 4 bases at V and 0 bases at J, with 6 bases between. Germline lookup yields CDR1 MNHEY and CDR2 SVGAGI. CDR3 bases: TGTGCCAGCAGTTCCGTGACGAACACCGGGGAGCTGTTTTTT. Its translation: CASSSVTNTGELFF.

The chain couples TRBV29-1 to TRBJ2-1, with 7 bases aligning to TRBD2. The CDR3 has 12 residues. V trimming: 4 bases; J trimming: 4 bases; junction bases outside the gene matches: 1. Germline lookup yields CDR1 SQVTM and CDR2 ANQGSEA. In DNA, the CDR3 is TGCAGCGTTGGAGCGGGGTACAATGAGCAGTTCTTC. The encoded protein is CSVGAGYNEQFF.

The chain recombines TRBV4-2 with TRBJ2-7; no clear D gene. This CDR3 is 15 amino acids long. Trimming shortened V by 0 bases and J by 0 bases, and 9 bases separated the two germline ends. Germline V gene sequence: CDR1 LGHNA, CDR2 YNFKEQ. The CDR3 protein is CASSQDSRSSYEQYF. CDR3 sequence (DNA): TGTGCCAGCAGCCAAGACTCCAGGAGCTCCTACGAGCAGTACTTC.

This clonotype was counted a few times. The gene calls are TRBV9 and TRBJ2-3; no firm D call. The CDR3 covers 12 residues. Germline loops: CDR1 SGDLS, CDR2 YYNGEE. V was cut by 4 bases and J by 6 bases, with 9 bases left in between. CDR3 nucleotides: TGTGCCAGCAGCCGAGACGTGGATACGCAGTATTTT. Its translation: CASSRDVDTQYF.

The chain has TRBV7-9 and TRBJ2-5; D is uncertain. The V end lost 3 bases, the J end lost 7 bases, and 12 bases lay between the germline ends. Germline CDR1 SEHNR, CDR2 FQNEAQ (reference sequence). The CDR3 consists of 13 residues. The CDR3 DNA reads TGTGCCAGCAGCTTGTTTGTATTGGCGACCCAGTACTTC. Protein product: CASSLFVLATQYF.

This rearrangement joins TRBV9 to TRBJ2-4; D gene unclear. Germline V gene sequence: CDR1 SGDLS, CDR2 YYNGEE. The ends were cut back, 3 bases at V and 0 bases at J, with 7 bases in the middle. The CDR3 loop spans 14 amino acids. CDR3 sequence (DNA): TGTGCCAGCAGCGGAGCCCTAGCCAAAAACATTCAGTACTTC. Encoded protein: CASSGALAKNIQYF.

V gene TRBV5-4 combines with J gene TRBJ1-5; D perhaps matches TRBD1 (5 bases). CDR1 and CDR2 from the germline V gene are SGHNT and YYREEE (reference sequence). The length of the CDR3 is 17 residues. V dropped 3 bases and J dropped 0 bases, with 16 bases sitting between them. CDR3 nucleotides: TGTGCCAGCAGCTACTTTACCGGACAATCTAGCAATCAGCCCCAGCATTTT. Translation gives CASSYFTGQSSNQPQHF.